These 2 T cell receptor beta chains came from one sample sequenced in a study of blood T cell repertoires in COVID-19. Libraries were prepared by immunoSEQ multiplex PCR; TCRdb keeps only in-frame clonotypes and omits some of them. The sample lists 50,000 to 75,000 clones; roughly 91% were seen once. Sequencing input: peripheral blood. The receptors originated from a human donor in a cohort sampled during active COVID-19.

The chain uses TRBV18 and TRBJ2-3, with a tentative D call TRBD1 (7 bases). Between the trimmed V and J ends, which lost 5 bases and 5 bases, there was a span of 23 bases. Germline CDR1 KGHSH, CDR2 LQKENI. CDR3 length: 17 residues. CDR3 coding DNA: TGTGCCAGCTCAACATGGGCCGGCGGGACAGCAGGAGATACGCAGTATTTT. Amino acids: CASSTWAGGTAGDTQYF.

This chain joins TRBV11-3 and TRBJ2-1; TRBD1 might be the D (6 bases). Germline CDR1 reads SGHNT; CDR2 reads YENEEA. V was clipped by 1 base and J by 5 bases, with 12 bases between them. This CDR3 comprises 15 residues. CDR3: CASSLGGTRDNEQFF. The CDR3 region has the DNA TGTGCCAGCAGCTTAGGAGGGACAAGAGACAATGAGCAGTTCTTC.